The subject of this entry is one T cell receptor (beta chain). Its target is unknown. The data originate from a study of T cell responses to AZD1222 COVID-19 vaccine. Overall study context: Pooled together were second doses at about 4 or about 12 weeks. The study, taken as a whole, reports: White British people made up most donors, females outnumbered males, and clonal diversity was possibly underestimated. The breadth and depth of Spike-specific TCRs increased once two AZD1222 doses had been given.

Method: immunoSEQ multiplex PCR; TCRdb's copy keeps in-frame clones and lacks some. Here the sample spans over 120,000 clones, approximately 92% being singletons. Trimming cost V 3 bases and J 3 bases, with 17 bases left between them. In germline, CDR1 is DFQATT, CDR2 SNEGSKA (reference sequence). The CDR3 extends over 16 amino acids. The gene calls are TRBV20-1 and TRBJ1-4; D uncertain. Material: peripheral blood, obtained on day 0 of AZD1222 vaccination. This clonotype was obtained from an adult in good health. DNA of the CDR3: TGCAGTGCTAGTCTTTGGAATAGGCGATCTAATGAAAAACTGTTTTTT. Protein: CSASLWNRRSNEKLFF.